A selection of T cell receptor beta chains follows, all from one sample in a study. Each CDR3 protein is one row after TCRdb ran MiXCR on the RT-PCR reads. The sample has fewer than 800,000 distinct CDR3 sequences, 14% seen once. The sample comprised memory CD4+ T cells from blood. The receptors derive from a female donor in good health, serving as a healthy control. Both conserved end residues are part of each CDR3. D genes are given only for firm matches. A clone size is listed for some rows: how often the clone was seen (once, few, many), or a class if it is expanded.

v_call: TRBV10-3; j_call: TRBJ2-3; d_call: TRBD2; clone_size: NA; cdr3_nt: TGTGCCATCAGTGAGTCGAGTCTAGCGGCAGCCGCGGGTACGCAGTATTTT; cdr3_aa: CAISESSLAAAAGTQYF
v_call: TRBV20-1; j_call: TRBJ1-2; d_call: NA; clone_size: many; cdr3_nt: TGCAGTGCTAGAGCACAGGGTAGTTGGGGCTACACCTTC; cdr3_aa: CSARAQGSWGYTF
v_call: TRBV6-6; j_call: TRBJ2-7; d_call: TRBD1; clone_size: NA; cdr3_nt: TGTGCCAGCAGGCCTACTTCGACAGGGGAAGTGTCCGAGCAGTACTTC; cdr3_aa: CASRPTSTGEVSEQYF
v_call: TRBV20-1; j_call: TRBJ1-5; d_call: TRBD1; clone_size: many; cdr3_nt: TGCAGTGCTAGTAAGACCGGGACAGCTAACAATCAGCCCCAGCATTTT; cdr3_aa: CSASKTGTANNQPQHF
v_call: TRBV7-2; j_call: TRBJ2-3; d_call: NA; clone_size: few; cdr3_nt: TGTGCCAGCAGCCCATCTAGCGTTGTAGATACGCAGTATTTT; cdr3_aa: CASSPSSVVDTQYF
v_call: TRBV9; j_call: TRBJ2-5; d_call: NA; clone_size: NA; cdr3_nt: TGTGCCAGCAGCGCTGAAGGGGAAGAGGAGACCCAGTACTTC; cdr3_aa: CASSAEGEEETQYF
v_call: TRBV24-1; j_call: TRBJ1-2; d_call: NA; clone_size: NA; cdr3_nt: TGTGCCACCAGTGAGTCAGGGGTTTATGGCTACACCTTC; cdr3_aa: CATSESGVYGYTF
v_call: TRBV20-1; j_call: TRBJ2-1; d_call: TRBD2; clone_size: few; cdr3_nt: TGCAGTGCTGCAGGACTAGCGGGAGGGGGCAAGGATGAGCAGTTCTTC; cdr3_aa: CSAAGLAGGGKDEQFF
v_call: TRBV6-5; j_call: TRBJ1-1; d_call: NA; clone_size: few; cdr3_nt: TGTGCCAGCAATCGGCTTATGAACACTGAAGCTTTCTTT; cdr3_aa: CASNRLMNTEAFF
v_call: TRBV7-8; j_call: TRBJ1-5; d_call: NA; clone_size: NA; cdr3_nt: TGTGCCAGCAGCTTAGGCGAAGAGCAGCCCCAGCATTTT; cdr3_aa: CASSLGEEQPQHF
v_call: TRBV7-8; j_call: TRBJ2-3; d_call: TRBD1; clone_size: many; cdr3_nt: TGTGCTTGCGGGACAGGGCCAACAGATACGCAGTATTTT; cdr3_aa: CACGTGPTDTQYF